The present TCR beta chain was sequenced within a study of graft-versus-host responses after intestinal transplantation. This clone showed up just once. Trimming removed 3 bases at V and 7 bases at J, with 10 bases between. The CDR3 covers 13 residues. CDR1 is SEHNR and CDR2 is FQNEAQ in the germline V gene (reference sequence). This table comes from immunoSEQ multiplex PCR, and its TCRdb copy is limited to in-frame clones, with some not included. There are more than 50,000 clones in the sample; 75% to 95% occur only once, and around 5.1% lies in the top ten. This clonotype was sampled from a human patient who received an intestinal transplant, so some T cells may come from the graft donor. J is TRBJ1-5 and V is TRBV7-9, with a possible D match to TRBD1 (6 bases). The specimen was PBMCs, collected roughly 660 days after intestinal transplant. The CDR3: CASSLGAGQPQHF. As DNA, the CDR3 is TGTGCCAGCAGCTTGGGGGCGGGACAGCCCCAGCATTTT.